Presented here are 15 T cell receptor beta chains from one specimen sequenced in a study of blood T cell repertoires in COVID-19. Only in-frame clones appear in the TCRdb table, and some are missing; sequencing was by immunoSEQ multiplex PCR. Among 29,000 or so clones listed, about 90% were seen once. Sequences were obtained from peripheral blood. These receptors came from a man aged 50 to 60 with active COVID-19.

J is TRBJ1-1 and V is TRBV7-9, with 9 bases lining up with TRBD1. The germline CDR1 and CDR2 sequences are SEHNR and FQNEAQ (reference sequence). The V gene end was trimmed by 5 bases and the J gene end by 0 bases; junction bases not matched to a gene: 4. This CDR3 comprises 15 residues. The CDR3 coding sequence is TGTGCCAGCAGCGCCGGGACAGGGATGAACACTGAAGCTTTCTTT. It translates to CASSAGTGMNTEAFF.

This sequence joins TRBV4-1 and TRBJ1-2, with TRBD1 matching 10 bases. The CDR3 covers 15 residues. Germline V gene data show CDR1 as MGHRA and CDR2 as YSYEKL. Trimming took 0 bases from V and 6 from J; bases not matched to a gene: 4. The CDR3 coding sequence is TGCGCCAGCAGCCAAGAGAGGACAGGGGGAGATGGCTACACCTTC. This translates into CASSQERTGGDGYTF.

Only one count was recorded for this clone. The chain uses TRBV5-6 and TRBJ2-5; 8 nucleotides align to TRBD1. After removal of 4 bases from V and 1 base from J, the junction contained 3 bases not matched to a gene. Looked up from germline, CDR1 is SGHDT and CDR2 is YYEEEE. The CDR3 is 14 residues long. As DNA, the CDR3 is TGTGCCAGCAGCATGACAGGGGCCCAAGAGACCCAGTACTTC. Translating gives CASSMTGAQETQYF.

The CDR3 loop reads CASSGGTGNYEQYF. The CDR3 bases are TGTGCCAGCAGCGGGGGGACAGGGAACTACGAGCAGTACTTC. The rearrangement uses TRBV3-1 (or the pseudogene TRBV3-2) and TRBJ2-7, with 9 bases lining up with TRBD1. This CDR3 region has 14 residues. Unmatched junction bases numbered 5, after V lost 5 bases and J lost 3 bases. CDR1 and CDR2 (germline): LGHDT, YNNKEL (reference sequence).

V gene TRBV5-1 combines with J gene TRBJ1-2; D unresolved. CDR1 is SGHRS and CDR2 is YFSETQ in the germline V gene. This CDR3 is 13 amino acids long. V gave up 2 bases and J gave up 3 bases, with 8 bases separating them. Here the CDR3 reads CASSLGGDYGYTF. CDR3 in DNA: TGCGCCAGCAGCTTAGGCGGAGACTATGGCTACACCTTC.

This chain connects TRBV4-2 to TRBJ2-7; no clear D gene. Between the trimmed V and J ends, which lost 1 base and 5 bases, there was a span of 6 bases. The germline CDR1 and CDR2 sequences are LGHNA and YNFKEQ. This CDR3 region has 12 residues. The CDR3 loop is CASSQVVDEQYF. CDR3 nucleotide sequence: TGTGCCAGCAGCCAAGTAGTCGACGAGCAGTACTTC.

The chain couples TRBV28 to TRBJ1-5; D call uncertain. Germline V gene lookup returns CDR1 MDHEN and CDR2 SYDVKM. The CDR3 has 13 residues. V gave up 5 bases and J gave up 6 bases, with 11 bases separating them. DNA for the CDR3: TGTGCCAGCAGTCAACAGAACCTTCAGCCCCAGCATTTT. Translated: CASSQQNLQPQHF.

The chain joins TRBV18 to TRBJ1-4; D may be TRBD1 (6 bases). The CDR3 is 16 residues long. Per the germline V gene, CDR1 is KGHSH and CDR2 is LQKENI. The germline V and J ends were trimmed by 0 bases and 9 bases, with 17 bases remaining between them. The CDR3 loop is CASSPPLLDQGKKLFF. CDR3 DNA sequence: TGTGCCAGCTCACCACCTCTCTTGGACCAGGGGAAAAAACTGTTTTTT.

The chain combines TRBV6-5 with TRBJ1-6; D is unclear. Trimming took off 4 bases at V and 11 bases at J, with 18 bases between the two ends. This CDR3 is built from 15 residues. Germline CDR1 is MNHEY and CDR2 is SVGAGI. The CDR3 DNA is TGTGCCAGCAGTTTCCACCGGGATACAGTAGCACCCCTCCACTTT. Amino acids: CASSFHRDTVAPLHF.

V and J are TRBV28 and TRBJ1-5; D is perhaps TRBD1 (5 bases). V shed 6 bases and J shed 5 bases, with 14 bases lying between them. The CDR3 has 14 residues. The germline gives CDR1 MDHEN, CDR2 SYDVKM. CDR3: CASSGGGFYQPQHF. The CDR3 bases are TGTGCCAGCAGCGGGGGAGGCTTCTATCAGCCCCAGCATTTT.

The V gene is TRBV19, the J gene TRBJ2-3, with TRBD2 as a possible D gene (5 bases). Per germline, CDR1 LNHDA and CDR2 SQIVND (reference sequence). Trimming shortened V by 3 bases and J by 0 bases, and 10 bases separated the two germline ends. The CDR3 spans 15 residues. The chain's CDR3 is CASSITDSSTDTQYF. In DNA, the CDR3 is TGTGCCAGTAGTATTACGGACTCCAGCACAGATACGCAGTATTTT.

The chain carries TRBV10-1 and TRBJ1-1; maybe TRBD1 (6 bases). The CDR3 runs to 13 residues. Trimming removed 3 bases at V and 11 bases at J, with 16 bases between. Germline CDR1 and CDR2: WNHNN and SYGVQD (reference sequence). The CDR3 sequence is CASSDRTDRWAFF. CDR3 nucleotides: TGCGCCAGCAGTGACAGGACAGACAGATGGGCTTTCTTT.

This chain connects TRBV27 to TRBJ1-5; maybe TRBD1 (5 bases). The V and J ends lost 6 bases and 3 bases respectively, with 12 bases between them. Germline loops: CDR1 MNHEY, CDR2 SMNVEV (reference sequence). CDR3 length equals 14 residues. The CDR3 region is CASSNQGTNQPQHF. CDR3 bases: TGTGCCAGCAGCAATCAGGGAACCAATCAGCCCCAGCATTTT.

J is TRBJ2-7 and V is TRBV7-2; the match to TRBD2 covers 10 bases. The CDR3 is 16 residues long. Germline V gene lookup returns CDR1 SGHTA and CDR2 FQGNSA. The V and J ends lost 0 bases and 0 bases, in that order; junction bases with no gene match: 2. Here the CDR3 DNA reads TGTGCCAGCAGCTTAGCGCCTAGCGGGGGCTCCTACGAGCAGTACTTC. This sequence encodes CASSLAPSGGSYEQYF.

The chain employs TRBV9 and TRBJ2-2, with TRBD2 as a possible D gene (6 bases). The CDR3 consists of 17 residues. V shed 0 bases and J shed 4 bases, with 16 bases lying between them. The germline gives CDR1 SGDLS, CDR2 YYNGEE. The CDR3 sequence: CASSVAGGSPSTGELFF. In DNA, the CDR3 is TGTGCCAGCAGCGTAGCTGGGGGGAGCCCTAGCACCGGGGAGCTGTTTTTT. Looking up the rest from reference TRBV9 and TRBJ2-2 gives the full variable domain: DSGVTQTPKHLITATGQRVTLRCSPRSGDLSVYWYQQSLDQGLQFLIQYYNGEERAKGNILERFSAQQFPDLHSELNLSSLELGDSALYFCASSVAGGSPSTGELFFGEGSRLTVL.